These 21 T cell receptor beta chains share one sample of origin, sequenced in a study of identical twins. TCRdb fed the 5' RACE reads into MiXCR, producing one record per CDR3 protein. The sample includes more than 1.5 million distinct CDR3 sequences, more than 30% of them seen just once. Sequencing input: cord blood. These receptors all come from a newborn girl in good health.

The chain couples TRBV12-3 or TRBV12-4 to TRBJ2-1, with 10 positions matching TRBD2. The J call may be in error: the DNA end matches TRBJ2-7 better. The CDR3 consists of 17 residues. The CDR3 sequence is CASSFSPSGSPYNEQYF. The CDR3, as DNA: TGTGCCAGCAGTTTTAGTCCTAGCGGGAGCCCCTACAATGAGCAGTACTTC.

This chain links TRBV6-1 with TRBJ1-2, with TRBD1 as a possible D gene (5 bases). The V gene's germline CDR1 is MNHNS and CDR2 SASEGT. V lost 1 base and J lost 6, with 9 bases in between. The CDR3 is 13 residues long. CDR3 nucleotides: TGTGCCAGCAGTGAAGTATCCAGGGATGGCTACACCTTC. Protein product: CASSEVSRDGYTF.

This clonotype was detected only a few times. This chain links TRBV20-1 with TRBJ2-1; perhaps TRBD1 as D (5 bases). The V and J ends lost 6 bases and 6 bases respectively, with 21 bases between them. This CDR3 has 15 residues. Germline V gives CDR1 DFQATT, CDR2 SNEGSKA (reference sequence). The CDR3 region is CSASIRTHAINEQFF. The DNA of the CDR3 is TGCAGTGCCTCCATTAGGACACATGCTATCAATGAGCAGTTCTTC.

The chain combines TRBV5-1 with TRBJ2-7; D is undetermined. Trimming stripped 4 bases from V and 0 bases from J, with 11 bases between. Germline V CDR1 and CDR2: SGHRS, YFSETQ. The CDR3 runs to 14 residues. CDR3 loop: CASSLNTISYEQYF. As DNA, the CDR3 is TGCGCCAGCAGCCTCAACACTATCTCCTACGAGCAGTACTTC.

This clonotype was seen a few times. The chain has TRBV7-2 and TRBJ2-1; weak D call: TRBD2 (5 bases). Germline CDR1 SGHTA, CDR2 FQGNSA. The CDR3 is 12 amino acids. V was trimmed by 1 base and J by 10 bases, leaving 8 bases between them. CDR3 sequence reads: CASSLVTGEQFF. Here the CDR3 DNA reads TGTGCCAGCAGCTTAGTTACGGGGGAGCAGTTCTTC.

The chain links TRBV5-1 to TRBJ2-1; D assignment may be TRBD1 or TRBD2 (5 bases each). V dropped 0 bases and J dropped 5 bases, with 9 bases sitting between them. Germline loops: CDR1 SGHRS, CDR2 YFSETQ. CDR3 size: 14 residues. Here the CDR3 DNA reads TGCGCCAGCAGCTTGGGGGGGAACGACAATGAGCAGTTCTTC. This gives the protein CASSLGGNDNEQFF.

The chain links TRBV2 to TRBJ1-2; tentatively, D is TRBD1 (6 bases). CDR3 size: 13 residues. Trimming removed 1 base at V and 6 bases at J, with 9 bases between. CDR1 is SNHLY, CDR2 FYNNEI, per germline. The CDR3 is CASSEGRGDGYTF. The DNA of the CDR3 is TGTGCCAGCAGTGAAGGCAGGGGCGATGGCTACACCTTC. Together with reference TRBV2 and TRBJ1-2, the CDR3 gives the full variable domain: EPEVTQTPSHQVTQMGQEVILRCVPISNHLYFYWYRQILGQKVEFLVSFYNNEISEKSEIFDDQFSVERPDGSNFTLKIRSTKLEDSAMYFCASSEGRGDGYTFGSGTRLTVV.

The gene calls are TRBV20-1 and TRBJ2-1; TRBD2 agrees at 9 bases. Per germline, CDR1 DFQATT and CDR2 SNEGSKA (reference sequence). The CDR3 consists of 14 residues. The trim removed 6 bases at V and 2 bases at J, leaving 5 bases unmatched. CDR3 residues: CSAEGGGAYNEQFF. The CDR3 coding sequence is TGCAGTGCCGAGGGCGGGGGGGCCTACAATGAGCAGTTCTTC.

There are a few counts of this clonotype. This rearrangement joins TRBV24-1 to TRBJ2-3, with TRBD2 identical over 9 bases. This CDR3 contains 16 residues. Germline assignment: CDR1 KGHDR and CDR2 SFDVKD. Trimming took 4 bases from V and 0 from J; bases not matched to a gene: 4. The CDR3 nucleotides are TGTGCCACCAGTGAGGGGACTAGCATTAGCACAGATACGCAGTATTTT. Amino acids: CATSEGTSISTDTQYF.

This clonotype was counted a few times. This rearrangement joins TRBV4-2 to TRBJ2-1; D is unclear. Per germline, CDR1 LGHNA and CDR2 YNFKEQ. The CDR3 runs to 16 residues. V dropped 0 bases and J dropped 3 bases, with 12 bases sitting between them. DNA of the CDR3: TGTGCCAGCAGCCAAGATTCTGGCGTCCTCTACAATGAGCAGTTCTTC. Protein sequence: CASSQDSGVLYNEQFF.

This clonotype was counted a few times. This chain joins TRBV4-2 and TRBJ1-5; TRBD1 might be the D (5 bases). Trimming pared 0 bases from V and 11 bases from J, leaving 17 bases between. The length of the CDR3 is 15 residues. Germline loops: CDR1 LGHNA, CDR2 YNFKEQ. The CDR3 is CASSQDTGGHRAQHF. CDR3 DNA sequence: TGTGCCAGCAGCCAAGACACGGGGGGTCATAGGGCCCAGCATTTT.

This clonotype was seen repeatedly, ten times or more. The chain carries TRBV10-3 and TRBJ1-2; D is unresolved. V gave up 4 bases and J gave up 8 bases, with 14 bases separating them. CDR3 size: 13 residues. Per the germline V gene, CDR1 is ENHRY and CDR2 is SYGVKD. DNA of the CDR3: TGTGCCATCAGTGCCAAGGGTATCCGGGGCTACACCTTC. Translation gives CAISAKGIRGYTF.

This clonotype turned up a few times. DNA for the CDR3: TGTGCTAGTGGTTTGGCCAAAGGGTGGACCGGGGAGCTGTTTTTT. Translating gives CASGLAKGWTGELFF. The V and J genes are TRBV12-5 and TRBJ2-2, with unresolved D. The CDR3 contains 15 residues. Trimming shortened V by 1 base and J by 5 bases, and 11 bases separated the two germline ends. CDR1 LGHNT and CDR2 FRNRAP come from the germline V gene.

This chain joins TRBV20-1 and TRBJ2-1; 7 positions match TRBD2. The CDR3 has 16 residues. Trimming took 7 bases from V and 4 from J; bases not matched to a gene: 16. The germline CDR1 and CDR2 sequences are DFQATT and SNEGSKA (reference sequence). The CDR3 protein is CSDRVLSGEIYNEQFF. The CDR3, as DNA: TGCAGTGATAGGGTCCTGAGCGGGGAAATTTACAATGAGCAGTTCTTC.

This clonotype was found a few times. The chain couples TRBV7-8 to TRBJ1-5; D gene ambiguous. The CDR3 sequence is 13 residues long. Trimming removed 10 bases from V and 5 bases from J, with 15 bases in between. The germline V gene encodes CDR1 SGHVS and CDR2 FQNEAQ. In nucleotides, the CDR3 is TGTGCCACCCAGAACGATTATGATCAGCCCCAGCATTTT. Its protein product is CATQNDYDQPQHF.

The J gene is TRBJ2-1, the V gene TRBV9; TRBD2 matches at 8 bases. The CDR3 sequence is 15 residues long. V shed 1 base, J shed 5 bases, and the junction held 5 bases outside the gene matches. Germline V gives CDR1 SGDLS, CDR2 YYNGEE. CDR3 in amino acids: CASSVSGSRHNEQFF. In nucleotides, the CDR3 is TGTGCCAGCAGCGTAAGCGGGAGTCGCCACAATGAGCAGTTCTTC. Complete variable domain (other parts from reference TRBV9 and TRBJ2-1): DSGVTQTPKHLITATGQRVTLRCSPRSGDLSVYWYQQSLDQGLQFLIQYYNGEERAKGNILERFSAQQFPDLHSELNLSSLELGDSALYFCASSVSGSRHNEQFFGPGTRLTVL.

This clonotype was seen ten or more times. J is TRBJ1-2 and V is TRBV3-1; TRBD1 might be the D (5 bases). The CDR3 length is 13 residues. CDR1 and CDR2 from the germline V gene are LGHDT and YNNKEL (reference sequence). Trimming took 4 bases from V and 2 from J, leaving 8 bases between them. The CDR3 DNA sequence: TGTGCCAGCAGCCGGGACGTCAACTATGGCTACACCTTC. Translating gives CASSRDVNYGYTF.

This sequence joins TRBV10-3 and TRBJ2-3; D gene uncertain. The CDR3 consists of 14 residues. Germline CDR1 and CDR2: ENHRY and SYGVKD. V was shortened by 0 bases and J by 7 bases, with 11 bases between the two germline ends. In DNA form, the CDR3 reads TGTGCCATCAGTGAGTCGCCTAGTTCGAATACGCAGTATTTT. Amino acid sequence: CAISESPSSNTQYF.

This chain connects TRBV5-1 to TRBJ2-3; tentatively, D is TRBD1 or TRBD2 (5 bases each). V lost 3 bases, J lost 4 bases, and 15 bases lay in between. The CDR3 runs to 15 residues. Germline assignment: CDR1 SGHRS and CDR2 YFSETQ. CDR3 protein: CASSWTLRGSDTQYF. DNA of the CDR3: TGCGCCAGCAGCTGGACCCTGAGGGGCTCAGATACGCAGTATTTT. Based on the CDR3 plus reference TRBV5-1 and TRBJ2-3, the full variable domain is KAGVTQTPRYLIKTRGQQVTLSCSPISGHRSVSWYQQTPGQGLQFLFEYFSETQRNKGNFPGRFSGRQFSNSRSEMNVSTLELGDSALYLCASSWTLRGSDTQYFGPGTRLTVL.

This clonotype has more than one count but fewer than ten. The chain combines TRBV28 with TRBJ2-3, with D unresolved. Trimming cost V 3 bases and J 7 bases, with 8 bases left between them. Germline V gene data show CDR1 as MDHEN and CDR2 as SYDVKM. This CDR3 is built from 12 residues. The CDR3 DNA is TGTGCCAGCAGTTTGTATGAACATACGCAGTATTTT. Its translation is CASSLYEHTQYF.

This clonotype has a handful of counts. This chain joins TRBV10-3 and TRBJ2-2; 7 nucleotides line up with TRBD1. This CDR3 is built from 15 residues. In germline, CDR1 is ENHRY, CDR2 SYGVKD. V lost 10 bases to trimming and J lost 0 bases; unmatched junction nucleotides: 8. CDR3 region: CATRPGGANTGELFF. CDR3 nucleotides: TGTGCCACTCGCCCAGGGGGAGCGAACACCGGGGAGCTGTTTTTT.